This T cell receptor beta chain was documented in a study of shared clonotypes between healthy human individuals (dated by TCRdb to 2020 to 2022). A note on the overall study: A couple of women and three men aged 18 to 49 years were included in the cohort. Libraries were prepared and TCR repertoires were sequenced by different laboratories using diverse techniques, in order to increase sequencing depth and limit assay-specific biases. To estimate repertoire size and how much clonotype sharing occurs between individuals, the study deeply sequenced the blood TCR repertoires of about 5 healthy adults. Each donor's leukapheresis produced roughly between roughly 0.85 and 10 billion PBMCs. The paper's findings and limits, for the study overall: Because the study included only a small number of donors, the genetic and exposure-history diversity represented was limited. Pairwise subsampling led to the expectation that sequencing depth would affect the degree of clonotype sharing among donors. Sampling was restricted to blood, and TCR repertoires in tissue are likely to differ from TCR repertoires in blood.

V loses 2 bases of germline sequence and J loses 9 bases, and the interval between the two ends is 11 bases. Taken from cysteine to phenylalanine, the CDR3 has 13 residues. Kept here is only the CDR3 DNA, which spans 39 bases and is read in frame from base 1. The germline V gene sets CDR1 to MDHEN and CDR2 to SYDVKM. The donors were healthy, HIV-negative adults who had no recently reported acute infections or vaccinations. Every donor was a Caucasian adult residing in Nashville, Tennessee, USA. In the unsorted samples, 70 million to 95 million PBMCs were counted, and genomic DNA was extracted using the QIAamp DNA Blood Mini kit. After blood collection by leukapheresis, PBMCs were isolated using Ficoll-Histopaque density gradient centrifugation and then cryopreserved in the vapor phase of liquid nitrogen. TCR CDR3 regions were amplified from genomic DNA by multiplex PCR using the deep immunoSEQ assay. Extracted genomic DNA from each cell subset was distributed evenly across all wells of several immunoSEQ 96-well plates, and each plate was treated as a replicate. For unsorted PBMC, roughly 330 ng genomic DNA, equal to 32,000 or so T cell genomes, was loaded into each replicate PCR. Ten immunoSEQ deep assay plates were used to sequence unsorted PBMC genomic DNA. The purified libraries were quantified using a Qubit 3.0 fluorometer, sized with a Bioanalyzer 2100, and then quantified again using the KAPA Library Quantification kit. Each immunoSEQ 96-well plate was sequenced on its own single-read 150-cycle Illumina NextSeq 550 flow cell. Concerning the study's data processing: Because the immunoSEQ output included only junctional sequences and no quality scores, the filtering could not be the same as the filtering used for full-length reads. To assign V/J genes and CDR3, sequences were annotated against IMGT germline references using PyIR, a Python wrapper for IgBLAST v1.9. Reads were removed for weak V/J assignments (E-value above 1e-6), missing CDR3, stop codons, out-of-frame junctions, or ambiguous translated residues. A V3J clonotype was defined by an identical inferred V gene, J gene, and CDR3 amino acid sequence. The percentage overlap between two repertoires was calculated by dividing the number of shared unique clonotypes by the size of the smaller repertoire. RTK rarefaction, the Chao1 estimator, and Recon v2.1 estimates of unobserved clonotypes were used to assess repertoire richness. Here the immuneACCESS table is served through TCRdb, limited to in-frame sequences with V and J called. Missing clones are a known gap in these copies; in checked studies unresolved V genes cover under half, and the rest lacks a known reason. V, J and clone size are taken as reported in that table, and D and trimming were inferred from the DNA itself. The sample records fewer than 650,000 clones, about 82% of which are singletons. Roughly 13% of the sample is taken by the ten largest.

Worth noting for this clone: Its antigen is still unknown. No much larger clone exists at a distance of one base, and base qualities are not known.

The rearrangement combines TRBV28 with TRBJ2-1; the D gene identity is not certain. Sample: PBMCs. This clonotype was obtained from a woman in her thirties or forties in good health. Some clones in this sample may be carry-over from other donors' samples. Read as DNA, the sequence is TGTGCCAGCAGTTTACCCTCCCCTACTGAGCAGTTCTTC. This gives the protein CASSLPSPTEQFF.